The rows below give T cell receptor beta chains drawn from one sample of a study of cytomegalovirus exposure and HLA in healthy donors. The method was immunoSEQ multiplex PCR; TCRdb's version includes in-frame clones alone and lacks a portion of them. The repertoire includes approximately 160,000 clones, approximately 87% of them detected once, and 5% to 7% sits in the top ten. The specimen sequenced was PBMCs. The receptor source for this set is a woman younger than 45 in good health and CMV-seronegative. Both conserved end residues are part of each CDR3. The D gene is left open where the match is weak. A row's size may be missing; if present it is once, few, many or a size class.

>TRBV25-1|NA|TRBJ1-2|NA
TGTGCCAGCAGCGATCACCCGGGGGGCAGGCCGGGTGGCTACACCTTC
CASSDHPGGRPGGYTF
>TRBV4-3|TRBD1|TRBJ1-2|NA
TGCGCCAGCAGCCAAGAATTAGGGACAGGGACTAACTATGGCTACACCTTC
CASSQELGTGTNYGYTF
>TRBV7-2|TRBD1|TRBJ2-1|NA
TGTGCCAGCAGCCGGGGACAGGGGGAGTACAATGAGCAGTTCTTC
CASSRGQGEYNEQFF
>TRBV7-2|NA|TRBJ2-7|once
TGTGCCAGCAGCTTAACCCCCCGACTGGAGCAGTACTTC
CASSLTPRLEQYF
>TRBV27|TRBD1|TRBJ1-2|NA
TGTGCCAGCAGTACACAGGGGGCGGGCTATGGCTACACCTTC
CASSTQGAGYGYTF
>TRBV28|NA|TRBJ1-1|NA
TGTGCCAGCAGTTTATGGGGGGGGATTGACCCAAAGGACGCTGAAGCTTTCTTT
CASSLWGGIDPKDAEAFF
>TRBV7-2|NA|TRBJ2-6|once
TGTGCCAGCAGCCCCGGGAGCTCTGGGGCCAACGTCCTGACTTTC
CASSPGSSGANVLTF
>TRBV7-2|NA|TRBJ1-1|NA
TGTGCCAGCAGCTATGTACAAGGCTCGAACACTGAAGCTTTCTTT
CASSYVQGSNTEAFF
>TRBV6-1|NA|TRBJ2-4|NA
TGTGCCAGCAGTAATAAACAGGGGACTCGTATCTTC
CASSNKQGTRIF
>TRBV9|TRBD1|TRBJ2-5|NA
TGTGCCAGCAGCGCGGGGACAGACCAAGAGACCCAGTACTTC
CASSAGTDQETQYF
>TRBV9|NA|TRBJ2-7|NA
TGTGCCAGCAGCGCTGCCGGGACGGCCTCCTACGAGCAGTACTTC
CASSAAGTASYEQYF
>TRBV4-1|TRBD1|TRBJ2-7|NA
TGCGCCAGCAGCCTAAAGACGGGACAGATCTACGAGCAGTACTTC
CASSLKTGQIYEQYF
>TRBV6-5|TRBD2|TRBJ2-3|NA
TGTGCCAGCAGACGGGGGGGCCGCGGTACAGATACGCAGTATTTT
CASRRGGRGTDTQYF
>TRBV2|NA|TRBJ2-1|NA
TGTGCCAGCAGCGAACCAGCCGACGATGAGCAGTTCTTC
CASSEPADDEQFF
>TRBV7-2|TRBD1|TRBJ2-6|NA
TGTGCCAGCAGCTTGACAGGGCCCGGGGCCAACGTCCTGACTTTC
CASSLTGPGANVLTF
>TRBV7-6|NA|TRBJ2-2|NA
TGTGCCAGCAGCTTTCTGGGGGACACCGGGGAGCTGTTTTTT
CASSFLGDTGELFF
>TRBV9|NA|TRBJ2-3|NA
TGTGCCAGCAGCGTAGATCCAAACACAGATACGCAGTATTTT
CASSVDPNTDTQYF
>TRBV5-4|TRBD1|TRBJ1-6|NA
TGTGCCAGCAGCTTGGGACAGGGAAGAAAAAATTCACCCCTCCACTTT
CASSLGQGRKNSPLHF
>TRBV4-1|NA|TRBJ1-5|NA
TGCGCCAGCAGCCAGGGGGCCTTAAGCAATCAGCCCCAGCATTTT
CASSQGALSNQPQHF
>TRBV5-6|NA|TRBJ2-5|NA
TGTGCCAGCAGCTTTCTCGCGGAGACCCAGTACTTC
CASSFLAETQYF
>TRBV7-9|NA|TRBJ2-1|NA
TGTGCCAGCAGCGTAATCCCTCGGAATTACAATGAGCAGTTCTTC
CASSVIPRNYNEQFF
>TRBV11-2|NA|TRBJ2-3|NA
TGTGCCAGCACCCTTAATGTCGGGGATACTAGCACAGATACGCAGTATTTT
CASTLNVGDTSTDTQYF